This is a list of T cell receptor beta chains from one sample in a study of graft-versus-host responses after intestinal transplantation. Sequencing used immunoSEQ multiplex PCR; TCRdb keeps in-frame clones, though not all of them. Of under 25,000 clones in the sample, approximately 86% were seen once. Source: bone marrow, taken approximately 120 days after transplant. The receptors derive from a human patient who received an intestinal transplant, so some T cells may come from the graft donor. Both conserved end residues are part of each CDR3. Each record gives: CDR3 DNA, CDR3 protein, D gene, clone size, J gene, V gene. The D gene is left open where the match is weak. Only some rows state a clone size, as once, few, many or a class for expanded clones.

cdr3_nt: TGTGCCAGCAGCCCCGGCGGGGTCGAGCAGTACTTC
cdr3_aa: CASSPGGVEQYF
d_call: -
clone_size: -
j_call: TRBJ2-7
v_call: TRBV7-6

cdr3_nt: TGTGCCAGCAGCACCGGGACTAGCCGTCCCGGGGAGCTGTTTTTT
cdr3_aa: CASSTGTSRPGELFF
d_call: TRBD2
clone_size: -
j_call: TRBJ2-2
v_call: TRBV9

cdr3_nt: TGTGCCAGCAGTGCGGGACAGGGGGCGCAAGGCTACACCTTC
cdr3_aa: CASSAGQGAQGYTF
d_call: TRBD1
clone_size: -
j_call: TRBJ1-2
v_call: TRBV28

cdr3_nt: TGTGCCAGCCGCCTAGAAAGCGGGGCCTACAATGAGCAGTTCTTC
cdr3_aa: CASRLESGAYNEQFF
d_call: TRBD2
clone_size: -
j_call: TRBJ2-1
v_call: TRBV19

cdr3_nt: TGTGCCAGCAGTTACTCGAAACGCTACGAGCAGTACTTC
cdr3_aa: CASSYSKRYEQYF
d_call: -
clone_size: -
j_call: TRBJ2-7
v_call: TRBV6-5

cdr3_nt: TGTGCCAGCAGCTTGGGGCAGAACACCGGGGAGCTGTTTTTT
cdr3_aa: CASSLGQNTGELFF
d_call: -
clone_size: few
j_call: TRBJ2-2
v_call: TRBV5-8

cdr3_nt: TGTGCCAGCTCACACAGGGAATTGGGCGAGCAGTACTTC
cdr3_aa: CASSHRELGEQYF
d_call: -
clone_size: -
j_call: TRBJ2-7
v_call: TRBV18

cdr3_nt: TGTGCCAGCAGCTTAAGCGGGAGGGCCTACGAGCAGTACTTC
cdr3_aa: CASSLSGRAYEQYF
d_call: TRBD2
clone_size: -
j_call: TRBJ2-7
v_call: TRBV11-3

cdr3_nt: TGTGCCAGCAGCTCACGGAAGGGACTAGCGGGAGGAGGTGAGCTAGAGACCCAGTACTTC
cdr3_aa: CASSSRKGLAGGGELETQYF
d_call: TRBD2
clone_size: -
j_call: TRBJ2-5
v_call: TRBV13

cdr3_nt: TGTGCCAGCAGCTTGGGCAGGGGGGACACTGAAGCTTTCTTT
cdr3_aa: CASSLGRGDTEAFF
d_call: TRBD1
clone_size: -
j_call: TRBJ1-1
v_call: TRBV5-6

cdr3_nt: TGTGCCAGCAGCCAGGTGGTAGGGACAGGGGCAGATACGCAGTATTTT
cdr3_aa: CASSQVVGTGADTQYF
d_call: TRBD1
clone_size: few
j_call: TRBJ2-3
v_call: TRBV4-2

cdr3_nt: TGTGCCAGCAGCCTCGACAGGGTGGATGCTGAAGCTTTCTTT
cdr3_aa: CASSLDRVDAEAFF
d_call: TRBD1
clone_size: -
j_call: TRBJ1-1
v_call: TRBV6-5

cdr3_nt: TGTGCCAGCAGTTACGCGGGGAGCGAGCAGTACTTC
cdr3_aa: CASSYAGSEQYF
d_call: -
clone_size: -
j_call: TRBJ2-7
v_call: TRBV6-5

cdr3_nt: TGTGCCAGCAGTGACCGGGCCTCTGGGTACTTC
cdr3_aa: CASSDRASGYF
d_call: -
clone_size: -
j_call: TRBJ2-4
v_call: TRBV6-1

cdr3_nt: TGTGCCAGCGCGGCCGCACGTATGGACAGGGAGGGGGAGACCCAGTACTTC
cdr3_aa: CASAAARMDREGETQYF
d_call: -
clone_size: -
j_call: TRBJ2-5
v_call: TRBV7-9

cdr3_nt: TGTGCCAGCAGCTACCTTAGCCAGGGCAATGAGCAGTTCTTC
cdr3_aa: CASSYLSQGNEQFF
d_call: -
clone_size: -
j_call: TRBJ2-1
v_call: TRBV7-6

cdr3_nt: TGCGCCAGCCGGGAGACAGGGGACTATGGCTACACCTTC
cdr3_aa: CASRETGDYGYTF
d_call: TRBD1
clone_size: -
j_call: TRBJ1-2
v_call: TRBV4-1

cdr3_nt: TGTGCCAGCTGGACCCGGGGTCTGGATCTATCCGAAGCTTTCTTT
cdr3_aa: CASWTRGLDLSEAFF
d_call: -
clone_size: -
j_call: TRBJ1-1
v_call: TRBV6-6

cdr3_nt: TGTGCCAGCAGCTTAGGCAGGGGGACTTCTGAGCAGTTCTTC
cdr3_aa: CASSLGRGTSEQFF
d_call: -
clone_size: -
j_call: TRBJ2-1
v_call: TRBV13

cdr3_nt: TGTGCCAGCAGTTTATACCCAGGGGTAGAGACCCAGTACTTC
cdr3_aa: CASSLYPGVETQYF
d_call: -
clone_size: -
j_call: TRBJ2-5
v_call: TRBV27

cdr3_nt: TGTGCCAGTAGTGGCGCGGGGTTGGGGAACACCGGGGAGCTGTTTTTT
cdr3_aa: CASSGAGLGNTGELFF
d_call: -
clone_size: -
j_call: TRBJ2-2
v_call: TRBV19

cdr3_nt: TGCGCCAGCGGGGTGGGCGGCGATTCATACTATGGCTACACCTTC
cdr3_aa: CASGVGGDSYYGYTF
d_call: -
clone_size: -
j_call: TRBJ1-2
v_call: TRBV5-1

cdr3_nt: TGTGCCAGCAGCGATATGACAAATCAGCAGTTCTTC
cdr3_aa: CASSDMTNQQFF
d_call: -
clone_size: -
j_call: TRBJ2-1
v_call: TRBV9

cdr3_nt: TGTGCCAGCAGCGTAGCTACGGGACTCTACAATGAGCAGTTCTTC
cdr3_aa: CASSVATGLYNEQFF
d_call: -
clone_size: -
j_call: TRBJ2-1
v_call: TRBV9

cdr3_nt: TGTGCCAGCAGTAACGGCTCCGGACAGGGGAGCGAAAAACTGTTTTTT
cdr3_aa: CASSNGSGQGSEKLFF
d_call: TRBD1
clone_size: few
j_call: TRBJ1-4
v_call: TRBV6-4

cdr3_nt: TGCGCCAGCAGCTCGCCGGGCCCCCTCTCCTACGAGCAGTACTTC
cdr3_aa: CASSSPGPLSYEQYF
d_call: -
clone_size: -
j_call: TRBJ2-7
v_call: TRBV5-1

cdr3_nt: TGTGCCAGCAGCTTAGCTAACTATGGCTACACCTTC
cdr3_aa: CASSLANYGYTF
d_call: -
clone_size: -
j_call: TRBJ1-2
v_call: TRBV7-6